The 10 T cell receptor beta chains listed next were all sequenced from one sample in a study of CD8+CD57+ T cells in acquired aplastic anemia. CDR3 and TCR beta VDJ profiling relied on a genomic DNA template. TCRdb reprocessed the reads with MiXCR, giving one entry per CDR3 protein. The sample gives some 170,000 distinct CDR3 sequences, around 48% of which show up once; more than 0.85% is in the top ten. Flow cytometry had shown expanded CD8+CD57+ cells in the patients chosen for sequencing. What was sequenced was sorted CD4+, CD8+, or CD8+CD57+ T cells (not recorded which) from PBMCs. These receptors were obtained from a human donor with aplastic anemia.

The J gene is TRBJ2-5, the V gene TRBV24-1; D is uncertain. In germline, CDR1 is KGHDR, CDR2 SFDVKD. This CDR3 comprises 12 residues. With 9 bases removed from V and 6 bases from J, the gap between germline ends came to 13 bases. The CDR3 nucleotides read TGTGCCACCTCCTCAGGTGCGCAGACCCAGTACTTC. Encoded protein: CATSSGAQTQYF.

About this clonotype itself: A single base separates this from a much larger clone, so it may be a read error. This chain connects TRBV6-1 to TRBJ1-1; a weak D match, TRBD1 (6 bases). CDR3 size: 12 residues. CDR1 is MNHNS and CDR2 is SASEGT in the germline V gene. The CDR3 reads CASGEAGVGALF. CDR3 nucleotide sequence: TGTGCCAGCGGGGAGGCAGGGGTCGGAGCTCTCTTT.

Here the CDR3 DNA reads TGTGCCAGCAGCTCCCCCCGGGACGAGCAGTACTTC. Protein sequence: CASSSPRDEQYF. This sequence joins TRBV7-9 and TRBJ2-7; no reliable D call. Trimming cost V 4 bases and J 5 bases, with 9 bases left between them. The V gene's germline CDR1 is SEHNR and CDR2 FQNEAQ (reference sequence). This CDR3 contains 12 residues.

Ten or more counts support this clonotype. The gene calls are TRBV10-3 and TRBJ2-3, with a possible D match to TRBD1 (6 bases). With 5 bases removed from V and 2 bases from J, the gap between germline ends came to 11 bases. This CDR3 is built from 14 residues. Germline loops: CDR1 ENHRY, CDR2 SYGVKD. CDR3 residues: CAISQGIVTDTQYF. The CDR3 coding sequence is TGTGCCATCAGTCAGGGGATTGTCACAGATACGCAGTATTTT.

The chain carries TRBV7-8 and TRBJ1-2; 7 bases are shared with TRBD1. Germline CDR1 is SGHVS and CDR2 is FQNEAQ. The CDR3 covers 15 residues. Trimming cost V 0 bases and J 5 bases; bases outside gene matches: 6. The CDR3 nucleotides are TGTGCCAGCAGCTTAGCGCCGGGACAGAATTATGGCTACACCTTC. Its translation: CASSLAPGQNYGYTF.

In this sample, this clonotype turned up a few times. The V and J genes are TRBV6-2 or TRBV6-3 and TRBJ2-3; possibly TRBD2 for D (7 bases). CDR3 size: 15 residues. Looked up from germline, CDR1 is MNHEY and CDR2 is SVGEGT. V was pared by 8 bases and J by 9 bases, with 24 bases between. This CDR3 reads CASSNLPGGLGTQYF. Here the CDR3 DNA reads TGTGCCAGCTCGAACCTCCCGGGGGGCCTTGGCACGCAGTATTTT.

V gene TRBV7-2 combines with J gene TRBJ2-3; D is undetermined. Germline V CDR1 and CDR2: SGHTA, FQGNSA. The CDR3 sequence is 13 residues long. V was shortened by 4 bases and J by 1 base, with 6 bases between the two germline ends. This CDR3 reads CASSWARTDTQYF. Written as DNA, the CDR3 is TGTGCCAGCAGCTGGGCGCGCACAGATACGCAGTATTTT. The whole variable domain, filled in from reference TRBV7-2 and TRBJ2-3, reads GAGVSQSPSNKVTEKGKDVELRCDPISGHTALYWYRQSLGQGLEFLIYFQGNSAPDKSGLPSDRFSAERTGGSVSTLTIQRTQQEDSAVYLCASSWARTDTQYFGPGTRLTVL.

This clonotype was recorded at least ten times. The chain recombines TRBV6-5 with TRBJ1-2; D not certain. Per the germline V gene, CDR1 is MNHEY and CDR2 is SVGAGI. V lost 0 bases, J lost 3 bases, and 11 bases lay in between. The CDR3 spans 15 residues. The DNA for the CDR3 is TGTGCCAGCAGTTACTCGGGAAAGGATTACTATGGCTACACCTTC. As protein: CASSYSGKDYYGYTF.

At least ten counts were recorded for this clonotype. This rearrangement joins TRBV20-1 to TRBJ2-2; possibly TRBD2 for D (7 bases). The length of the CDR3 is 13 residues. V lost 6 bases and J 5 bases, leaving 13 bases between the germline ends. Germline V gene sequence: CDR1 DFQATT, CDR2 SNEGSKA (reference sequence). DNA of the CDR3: TGCAGTGCACGGAGGGGGGGAACCGGGGAGCTGTTTTTT. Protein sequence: CSARRGGTGELFF.

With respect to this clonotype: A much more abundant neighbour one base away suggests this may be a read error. CDR3 sequence: CASSLDPGAVQSQHF. In DNA, the CDR3 is TGCGCCAGCAGCTTGGATCCAGGGGCGGTTCAGTCCCAGCATTTT. This chain links TRBV5-1 with TRBJ1-5, with D maybe TRBD1 (6 bases). Per germline, CDR1 SGHRS and CDR2 YFSETQ. CDR3 length: 15 amino acids.